This note documents a single T cell receptor beta chain sequence. A sample-barcoded 5' primer and a J-beta primer mix were used in a second PCR of roughly 6 to 12 cycles. Using its own MiXCR run on the 5' RACE reads, TCRdb lists one record per CDR3 protein. This sample has roughly 1,100,000 distinct CDR3 sequences, with almost 25% found just once. This CDR3 region has 14 residues. CDR1 and CDR2 (germline): ENHRY, SYGVKD. The germline V and J ends were trimmed by 9 bases and 0 bases, with 11 bases remaining between them. The data belong to a study of blood T cells in healthy people across ages. The sample was also linked to a second study, of T cells of mothers and their children. That source adds: Six children, together with their three healthy Caucasian mothers, made up the donors.

The V and J genes are TRBV10-3 and TRBJ2-2; no clear D. The sequenced sample consisted of blood. The receptor was isolated from a girl aged 2 to 9 in good health. The CDR3 DNA reads TGTGCCATAACCGACACCGCGAACACCGGGGAGCTGTTTTTT. Protein product: CAITDTANTGELFF.